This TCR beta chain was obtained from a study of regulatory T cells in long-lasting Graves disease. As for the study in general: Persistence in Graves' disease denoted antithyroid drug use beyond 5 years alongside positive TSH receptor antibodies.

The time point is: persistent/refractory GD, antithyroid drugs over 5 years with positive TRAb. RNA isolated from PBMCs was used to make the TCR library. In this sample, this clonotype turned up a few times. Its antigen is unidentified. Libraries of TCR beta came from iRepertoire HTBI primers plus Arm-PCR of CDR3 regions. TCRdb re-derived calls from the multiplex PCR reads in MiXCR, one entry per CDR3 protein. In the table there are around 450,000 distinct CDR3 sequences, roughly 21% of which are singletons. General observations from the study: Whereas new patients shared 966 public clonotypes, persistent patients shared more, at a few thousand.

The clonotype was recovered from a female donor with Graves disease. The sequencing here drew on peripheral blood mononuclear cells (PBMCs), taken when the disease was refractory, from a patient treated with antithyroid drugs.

The CDR3 sequence is CASSLTNRGSYEQYF. CDR3 sequence (DNA): TGTGCCAGCAGCTTAACGAACAGGGGGTCCTACGAGCAGTACTTC. V and J are TRBV7-9 and TRBJ2-7, with TRBD1 matching 8 bases. J lost 1 base, V lost 2 bases, and 4 bases had no gene match. Germline CDR1 reads SEHNR; CDR2 reads FQNEAQ (reference sequence). This CDR3 comprises 15 residues.